This entry lists 25 T cell receptor beta chains sequenced from one sample in a study of blood T cell repertoires in COVID-19. The assay was immunoSEQ multiplex PCR, and TCRdb's table has in-frame clones only and misses some. The profile shows 250,000 to 300,000 clones, approximately 85% of them singletons. The sample comprised PBMCs or T cells enriched from blood (not recorded which). Receptor source: a woman aged 50 to 65 who had recovered from COVID-19.

The V gene is TRBV7-8, the J gene TRBJ2-2; D may be TRBD1 (7 bases). V dropped 5 bases and J dropped 5 bases, with 21 bases sitting between them. Per germline, CDR1 SGHVS and CDR2 FQNEAQ. The CDR3 consists of 17 residues. The CDR3 sequence is CASSRLLTGRWTGELFF. CDR3 DNA sequence: TGTGCCAGCAGCCGCTTGTTGACAGGGAGGTGGACCGGGGAGCTGTTTTTT.

V and J are TRBV27 and TRBJ2-1; perhaps TRBD2 as D (5 bases). Trimming pared 6 bases from V and 0 bases from J, leaving 18 bases between. CDR3 size: 17 residues. Germline CDR1 is MNHEY and CDR2 is SMNVEV (reference sequence). The CDR3 region is CASSLARGADSYNEQFF. The CDR3 DNA reads as TGTGCCAGCAGCCTCGCACGGGGTGCGGACTCCTACAATGAGCAGTTCTTC.

The rearrangement links TRBV28 to TRBJ1-5; D remains ambiguous. Trimming took off 3 bases at V and 0 bases at J, with 6 bases between the two ends. The CDR3 covers 14 residues. Germline CDR1 is MDHEN and CDR2 is SYDVKM. The CDR3 DNA reads as TGTGCCAGCAGTTTCCCCAATAGCAATCAGCCCCAGCATTTT. This encodes CASSFPNSNQPQHF.

Regarding this clone: Other DNA sequences from this sample encode an identical CDR3 as well. The chain uses TRBV27 and TRBJ2-7, with TRBD1 matching over 12 bases. CDR1 is MNHEY, CDR2 SMNVEV, per germline (reference sequence). CDR3 length: 15 amino acids. J gave up 6 bases and V 6 bases, and 9 bases lay outside the gene matches. The DNA for the CDR3 is TGTGCCAGCAGCCGCATCCGGGACAGGGGGCTCGAGCAGTACTTC. Translating gives CASSRIRDRGLEQYF.

This clone was counted a few times. The CDR3 region has the DNA TGTGCCAGCTCACGAGACGGGAGGGCCTCTGGAAACACCATATATTTT. Translating gives CASSRDGRASGNTIYF. The rearrangement joins TRBV18 to TRBJ1-3; no clear D gene. The germline V gene encodes CDR1 KGHSH and CDR2 LQKENI. The CDR3 runs 16 residues. With 4 bases removed from V and 0 bases from J, the gap between germline ends came to 13 bases.

The CDR3 DNA reads TGTGCCAGCAGTTTATTGCCCAGGGGGCGGAACACCATATATTTT. Residues: CASSLLPRGRNTIYF. This chain connects TRBV28 to TRBJ1-3; TRBD1 matches 8 bases. Germline lookup yields CDR1 MDHEN and CDR2 SYDVKM. The J segment lost 7 bases and the V segment lost 1 base, leaving 6 bases of the junction unmatched. The CDR3 is 15 residues long.

The chain links TRBV7-2 to TRBJ2-3; TRBD1 matches 7 bases. The CDR3 is made up of 16 amino acids. Germline V lookup: CDR1 SGHTA, CDR2 FQGNSA. The V and J ends lost 2 bases and 4 bases, in that order; junction bases with no gene match: 9. The CDR3 region has the DNA TGTGCCAGCAGCTTATTTGGCGGCCAGGGGGCAGATACGCAGTATTTT. It codes for CASSLFGGQGADTQYF.

The gene calls are TRBV4-2 and TRBJ2-5, with D possibly being TRBD2 (6 bases). The germline V gene has CDR1 LGHNA and CDR2 YNFKEQ. V was pared by 1 base and J by 4 bases, with 10 bases between. The CDR3 spans 14 residues. CDR3 nucleotides: TGTGCCAGCAGCCAAGGGTTCGGGAGAGAGACCCAGTACTTC. Translation gives CASSQGFGRETQYF.

The chain carries TRBV19 and TRBJ2-5; maybe TRBD2 (6 bases). Trimming removed 7 bases at V and 0 bases at J, with 12 bases between. The CDR3 has 14 residues. Germline assignment: CDR1 LNHDA and CDR2 SQIVND (reference sequence). CDR3 residues: CASKGEADQETQYF. The CDR3 region has the DNA TGTGCCAGTAAAGGGGAGGCAGACCAAGAGACCCAGTACTTC.

The V call is TRBV27, the J call TRBJ2-7; D is possibly TRBD1 (6 bases). The CDR3 totals 15 residues. V was pared by 6 bases and J by 0 bases, with 15 bases between. Per germline, CDR1 MNHEY and CDR2 SMNVEV (reference sequence). CDR3 protein: CASRAGQISSYEQYF. DNA for the CDR3: TGTGCCAGCAGGGCTGGACAGATTAGCTCCTACGAGCAGTACTTC.

The gene calls are TRBV7-2 and TRBJ2-7, with 14 bases identical to TRBD2. This CDR3 region has 17 residues. V shed 5 bases, J shed 2 bases, and the junction held 8 bases outside the gene matches. Germline-derived CDR1 and CDR2 are SGHTA and FQGNSA. The CDR3 protein is CASSNTGGLAGAYEQYF. Here the CDR3 DNA reads TGTGCCAGCAGCAATACTGGGGGACTAGCGGGAGCCTACGAGCAGTACTTC.

This chain links TRBV21-1 with TRBJ2-5; the table's D gene call, TRBD1, was not cross checked with the DNA. TRBV21-1 is a pseudogene locus. The CDR3 totals 16 residues. CDR3 bases: TGTGCCAGCAGCAAAGGGACAGGAGCCCGGGGTGAGACCCAGTACTTC. Translation: CASSKGTGARGETQYF.

Regarding this clone: The same CDR3 also results from other DNA sequences found in this sample. V usage is TRBV5-4 and J usage is TRBJ2-7, with a weak D call TRBD1 (6 bases). Germline assignment: CDR1 SGHNT and CDR2 YYREEE (reference sequence). The CDR3 length is 14 residues. Trimming removed 0 bases at V and 3 bases at J, with 10 bases between. Written as DNA, the CDR3 is TGTGCCAGCAGCTTGGACAGGGCGCTCTACGAGCAGTACTTC. Translating gives CASSLDRALYEQYF.

V usage is TRBV9 and J usage is TRBJ1-1; weak D call: TRBD1 (5 bases). V was pared by 2 bases and J by 0 bases, with 11 bases between. The CDR3 totals 15 residues. CDR1 and CDR2 from the germline V gene are SGDLS and YYNGEE. The CDR3 reads CASSVGPLLNTEAFF. CDR3 coding DNA: TGTGCCAGCAGCGTGGGGCCCCTCTTGAACACTGAAGCTTTCTTT. The full variable domain, its missing parts supplied by reference TRBV9 and TRBJ1-1, is DSGVTQTPKHLITATGQRVTLRCSPRSGDLSVYWYQQSLDQGLQFLIQYYNGEERAKGNILERFSAQQFPDLHSELNLSSLELGDSALYFCASSVGPLLNTEAFFGQGTRLTVV.

Here the CDR3 DNA reads TGTGCCAGCAGTTTTCGGAGGGTTGGGTTTGGGCAGTACTTC. Protein sequence: CASSFRRVGFGQYF. The chain carries TRBV28 and TRBJ2-7; D perhaps matches TRBD2 (6 bases). V lost 3 bases, J lost 9 bases, and 18 bases lay in between. The CDR3 contains 14 residues. Per germline, CDR1 MDHEN and CDR2 SYDVKM.

This rearrangement joins TRBV19 to TRBJ1-1; D unclear. This CDR3 is built from 11 residues. Germline-derived CDR1 and CDR2 are LNHDA and SQIVND (reference sequence). The germline V and J ends were trimmed by 11 bases and 5 bases, with 12 bases remaining between them. The CDR3 region has the DNA TGTGCCTCGCGACGGGGAACTGAAGCTTTCTTT. Its protein is CASRRGTEAFF. Variable domain in full (rest from reference TRBV19 and TRBJ1-1): DGGITQSPKYLFRKEGQNVTLSCEQNLNHDAMYWYRQDPGQGLRLIYYSQIVNDFQKGDIAEGYSVSREKKESFPLTVTSAQKNPTAFYLCASRRGTEAFFGQGTRLTVV.

The V call is TRBV7-8, the J call TRBJ2-1, with D tentatively TRBD1 (6 bases). Trimming took off 5 bases at V and 2 bases at J, with 13 bases between the two ends. This CDR3 has 15 amino acids. CDR1 SGHVS and CDR2 FQNEAQ come from the germline V gene. The CDR3 DNA is TGTGCCAGCAGCATGGGAACAGGGCCCTACAATGAGCAGTTCTTC. It encodes CASSMGTGPYNEQFF.

Here the CDR3 reads CASQGNYGYTF. The DNA for the CDR3 is TGTGCCAGTCAGGGGAACTATGGCTACACCTTC. This sequence joins TRBV19 and TRBJ1-2; tentatively, D is TRBD1 (6 bases). CDR1 and CDR2 (germline): LNHDA, SQIVND (reference sequence). The CDR3 consists of 11 residues. V shed 8 bases and J shed 2 bases, with 6 bases lying between them.

Only one count was recorded for this clone. The V gene is TRBV14, the J gene TRBJ2-1; 7 bases align to TRBD2. Looked up from germline, CDR1 is SGHDN and CDR2 is FVKESK. V was clipped by 7 bases and J by 4 bases; unmatched bases: 10. There are 15 residues in the CDR3. This chain's CDR3 is CASIPWGGSYNEQFF. The CDR3 bases are TGTGCCAGCATCCCCTGGGGCGGGAGTTACAATGAGCAGTTCTTC.

The genes are TRBV11-2 and TRBJ1-2; 10 nucleotides match TRBD1. Germline V gene lookup returns CDR1 SGHAT and CDR2 FQNNGV. The length of the CDR3 is 15 residues. The V gene end was trimmed by 4 bases and the J gene end by 4 bases; junction bases not matched to a gene: 6. CDR3 DNA sequence: TGTGCCAGCAGCTCCTCGACAGGGGGCGCCTATGGCTACACCTTC. Encoded protein: CASSSSTGGAYGYTF.

The chain couples TRBV27 to TRBJ2-1, with D possibly matching TRBD1 (5 bases). The ends were cut back, 10 bases at V and 8 bases at J, with 21 bases in the middle. Germline V gene sequence: CDR1 MNHEY, CDR2 SMNVEV (reference sequence). The length of the CDR3 is 14 residues. The CDR3 protein is CATSKDKKYDEQFF. Here the CDR3 DNA reads TGTGCCACTTCAAAGGACAAAAAGTACGATGAGCAGTTCTTC.

The CDR3: CASSLLGPNTEAFF. The CDR3 nucleotides read TGTGCCAGCAGCCTCCTAGGCCCGAACACTGAAGCTTTCTTT. The chain carries TRBV3-1 (or the pseudogene TRBV3-2) and TRBJ1-1; D unclear. The CDR3 has 14 amino acids. Germline V gene data show CDR1 as LGHDT and CDR2 as YNNKEL (reference sequence). Trimming shortened V by 4 bases and J by 1 base, and 10 bases separated the two germline ends.

V and J are TRBV6-5 and TRBJ1-6, with 7 nucleotides matching TRBD1. The CDR3 is 16 amino acids. V lost 0 bases to trimming and J lost 9 bases; unmatched junction nucleotides: 8. The germline CDR1 and CDR2 sequences are MNHEY and SVGAGI. The CDR3 spells CASSYSIPGGSSPLHF. CDR3 nucleotide sequence: TGTGCCAGCAGTTACTCCATACCAGGGGGGAGTTCACCCCTCCACTTT.

The rearrangement joins TRBV6-5 to TRBJ1-2, with 9 bases fitting TRBD1. The CDR3 totals 14 residues. V shed 5 bases and J 4 bases; nucleotides not matched to a gene: 5. The germline gives CDR1 MNHEY, CDR2 SVGAGI. The CDR3: CASSQRTGAYGYTF. For the CDR3, the DNA is TGTGCCAGCAGTCAAAGGACAGGGGCCTATGGCTACACCTTC.

This clone has just one count. The chain links TRBV11-2 to TRBJ1-2, with D maybe TRBD1 (5 bases). Trimming left V 5 bases short and J 8 bases short, with 12 bases between. There are 12 residues in the CDR3. In germline, CDR1 is SGHAT, CDR2 FQNNGV. The CDR3 sequence is CASSQGGVGYTF. The DNA for the CDR3 is TGTGCCAGCAGCCAGGGAGGGGTCGGCTACACCTTC.